A selection of T cell receptor beta chains follows, all from one sample in a study of T cell changes during pregnancy in multiple sclerosis. Sequenced by immunoSEQ multiplex PCR; TCRdb stores in-frame clones only, minus some. The sample lists 75,000 to 95,000 clones, approximately 92% occurring once. The sample here was peripheral blood, taken after pregnancy. The source of these receptors is a female donor with multiple sclerosis, enrolled in a pregnancy study. CDR3s include the opening cysteine and the closing phenylalanine or tryptophan. A D gene is named only where the DNA matches it firmly. Size is stated for part of the rows, as once, few or many counts, or as a class when the clone is expanded.

size: NA
D: TRBD1
V: TRBV6-5
J: TRBJ2-5
DNA: TGTGCCAGCAGCCACCGGGACAGAAAAGAGACCCAGTACTTC
CDR3: CASSHRDRKETQYF

size: NA
D: NA
V: TRBV19
J: TRBJ1-2
DNA: TGTGCCAGTAGTATGGGCAGGGTCGGTGGCTACACCTTC
CDR3: CASSMGRVGGYTF

size: once
D: TRBD1
V: TRBV6-1
J: TRBJ1-1
DNA: TGTGCCAGCAGTGAAGGGACAGGAGGCGGTGAAGCTTTCTTT
CDR3: CASSEGTGGGEAFF

size: NA
D: NA
V: TRBV6-5
J: TRBJ2-7
DNA: TGTGCCAGCAGTTACTCGATACAACCTTCCTACGAGCAGTACTTC
CDR3: CASSYSIQPSYEQYF

size: NA
D: TRBD1
V: TRBV5-5
J: TRBJ2-5
DNA: TGTGCCAGCAGCTTGTTTTATGGGCAGGGGGTAAAAGAGACCCAGTACTTC
CDR3: CASSLFYGQGVKETQYF

size: NA
D: NA
V: TRBV7-8
J: TRBJ1-3
DNA: TGTGCCAGCAGCTTCAGTGGAAACACCATATATTTT
CDR3: CASSFSGNTIYF

size: few
D: NA
V: TRBV7-8
J: TRBJ1-1
DNA: TGTGCCAGCAGCTTACCTGGGGGGGACACTGAAGCTTTCTTT
CDR3: CASSLPGGDTEAFF

size: NA
D: TRBD1
V: TRBV6-5
J: TRBJ2-5
DNA: TGTGCCAGCAGTACAGACAGGGGGCAGACCCAGTACTTC
CDR3: CASSTDRGQTQYF

size: once
D: TRBD1
V: TRBV5-1
J: TRBJ1-5
DNA: TGCGCCAGCAGCCCCGGGACAGGGAATCAGCCCCAGCATTTT
CDR3: CASSPGTGNQPQHF

size: NA
D: NA
V: TRBV7-9
J: TRBJ2-3
DNA: TGTGCCAGCAGCTCCGGACTTTCCCCGGATACGCAGTATTTT
CDR3: CASSSGLSPDTQYF

size: NA
D: TRBD1
V: TRBV30
J: TRBJ1-2
DNA: TGTGCCGCGAGACAGGGGATGGACTATGGCTACACCTTC
CDR3: CAARQGMDYGYTF

size: NA
D: NA
V: TRBV11-3
J: TRBJ2-2
DNA: TGTGCCAGCAGCCCGGACTTCACCGGGGAGCTGTTTTTT
CDR3: CASSPDFTGELFF

size: NA
D: NA
V: TRBV7-9
J: TRBJ1-1
DNA: TGTGCCAGCAGCCGGCGGGGGACTGAAGCTTTCTTT
CDR3: CASSRRGTEAFF

size: NA
D: TRBD1
V: TRBV6-1
J: TRBJ1-2
DNA: TGTGCCAGCAGTGCATACCGGGACAGGAGGTATGGCTACACCTTC
CDR3: CASSAYRDRRYGYTF

size: NA
D: TRBD2
V: TRBV7-7
J: TRBJ2-1
DNA: TGTGCCAGCAGCACCGGACTAGCGGGAGTGGATGAGCAGTTCTTC
CDR3: CASSTGLAGVDEQFF

size: few
D: NA
V: TRBV7-9
J: TRBJ1-2
DNA: TGTGCCAGCAGCCGATTGGACAGTAATGGCTACACCTTC
CDR3: CASSRLDSNGYTF

size: NA
D: TRBD1
V: TRBV9
J: TRBJ1-6
DNA: TGTGCCAGCAGCGTCGCAGGGGGCTACTCACCCCTCCACTTT
CDR3: CASSVAGGYSPLHF

size: NA
D: TRBD1
V: TRBV6-5
J: TRBJ2-2
DNA: TGTGCCAGCAGTTACTCCGGACAGGGAGGCACCGGGGAGCTGTTTTTT
CDR3: CASSYSGQGGTGELFF

size: NA
D: TRBD1
V: TRBV29-1
J: TRBJ2-3
DNA: TGCAGCGTTCCCGGACAGGGGGTCACAGATACGCAGTATTTT
CDR3: CSVPGQGVTDTQYF

size: NA
D: TRBD1
V: TRBV4-2
J: TRBJ1-6
DNA: TGTGCCAGCAGCCAGGGGGACAGCCATAATTCACCCCTCCACTTT
CDR3: CASSQGDSHNSPLHF

size: NA
D: NA
V: TRBV6-6
J: TRBJ2-7
DNA: TGTGCCACCACGGCAGGGTTCAACTCCTACGAGCAGTACTTC
CDR3: CATTAGFNSYEQYF

size: NA
D: NA
V: TRBV25-1
J: TRBJ1-2
DNA: TGTGCCAGCAGTGGCGAAGAATGGGCAGGTCCTAACTATGGCTACACCTTC
CDR3: CASSGEEWAGPNYGYTF

size: few
D: NA
V: TRBV5-1
J: TRBJ1-3
DNA: TGCGCCAGCAGCTCCGGGATCTCTGGAAACACCATATATTTT
CDR3: CASSSGISGNTIYF

size: NA
D: NA
V: TRBV11-2
J: TRBJ1-1
DNA: TGTGCCAGCACACTAGGGTTCGGGAGGAACACTGAAGCTTTCTTT
CDR3: CASTLGFGRNTEAFF

size: NA
D: NA
V: TRBV25-1
J: TRBJ2-7
DNA: TGTGCCAGCAGTGAATCTGGCCGCTACGAGCAGTACTTC
CDR3: CASSESGRYEQYF

size: NA
D: NA
V: TRBV2
J: TRBJ2-2
DNA: TGTGCCAGCAGTGGTCTGGGACACAACACCGGGGAGCTGTTTTTT
CDR3: CASSGLGHNTGELFF

size: NA
D: NA
V: TRBV5-4
J: TRBJ1-2
DNA: TGTGCCAGCAGCTTGGGGCAGGGTGTGGGCTACACCTTC
CDR3: CASSLGQGVGYTF

size: NA
D: TRBD1
V: TRBV6-5
J: TRBJ2-3
DNA: TGTGCCAGCAGTTACTCAGACAGGGGGGGGGATACGCAGTATTTT
CDR3: CASSYSDRGGDTQYF

size: once
D: NA
V: TRBV27
J: TRBJ1-6
DNA: TGTGCCACAAAAGACGGAGGTTTTTCACCCCTCCACTTT
CDR3: CATKDGGFSPLHF

size: NA
D: NA
V: TRBV4-1
J: TRBJ2-7
DNA: TGCGCCAGCAGCCAAGCCGAAGGCCAGGGATCCTACGAGCAGTACTTC
CDR3: CASSQAEGQGSYEQYF

size: NA
D: TRBD1
V: TRBV6-5
J: TRBJ1-4
DNA: TGTGCCAGCAGTCCGGGACAGTTAAATGAAAAACTGTTTTTT
CDR3: CASSPGQLNEKLFF

size: NA
D: TRBD2
V: TRBV5-4
J: TRBJ2-3
DNA: TGTGCCACGGGGACTAGCGGGGGGGCAAGCACAGATACGCAGTATTTT
CDR3: CATGTSGGASTDTQYF

size: NA
D: TRBD2
V: TRBV25-1
J: TRBJ2-5
DNA: TGTGCCAGCAGTCGCTTAGCGGGGGCAGCGGGGACCCAGTACTTC
CDR3: CASSRLAGAAGTQYF

size: NA
D: NA
V: TRBV7-2
J: TRBJ1-2
DNA: TGTGCCAGCAGCTTAGGGATGGGGGGGTTTGGCTACACCTTC
CDR3: CASSLGMGGFGYTF

size: NA
D: NA
V: TRBV13
J: TRBJ2-7
DNA: TGTGCCAGCAGGAAGGTCAGAAGGGGCTACGAGCAGTACTTC
CDR3: CASRKVRRGYEQYF

size: NA
D: TRBD2
V: TRBV19
J: TRBJ2-1
DNA: TGTGCCAGTAGACGTACTAGCGGGTTAGGGCGCGAGCAGTTCTTC
CDR3: CASRRTSGLGREQFF

size: NA
D: TRBD1
V: TRBV27
J: TRBJ1-2
DNA: TGTGCCAGCAGGGGACAGGGCGCCTCTAACTATGGCTACACCTTC
CDR3: CASRGQGASNYGYTF

size: NA
D: TRBD1
V: TRBV29-1
J: TRBJ1-2
DNA: TGCAGCGTTGATCCGGGACAGCGCTATGGCTACACCTTC
CDR3: CSVDPGQRYGYTF

size: NA
D: NA
V: TRBV28
J: TRBJ1-6
DNA: TGTGCCAGCAGTTTAGCCGGGGATGGATCACCCCTCCACTTT
CDR3: CASSLAGDGSPLHF

size: NA
D: NA
V: TRBV6-1
J: TRBJ1-5
DNA: TGTGCCAGCAGTGACGTGTTCAATCAGCCCCAGCATTTT
CDR3: CASSDVFNQPQHF

size: few
D: NA
V: TRBV21-1
J: TRBJ1-1
DNA: TGTGCCAGCAGCTCGCACACAGGGGACACTGAAGCTTTCTTT
CDR3: CASSSHTGDTEAFF

size: NA
D: NA
V: TRBV18
J: TRBJ2-2
DNA: TGTGCCAGCTCACCACTCTACACCGGGGAGCTGTTTTTT
CDR3: CASSPLYTGELFF

size: NA
D: NA
V: TRBV4-3
J: TRBJ2-7
DNA: TGCGCCAGCAGCCAGGGGCAGTTCCCATCCATCTACGAGCAGTACTTC
CDR3: CASSQGQFPSIYEQYF

size: NA
D: TRBD2
V: TRBV15
J: TRBJ2-7
DNA: TGTGCCACCAGCAGAGATCTGGGCGGGAGTCGCGAGCAGTACTTC
CDR3: CATSRDLGGSREQYF

size: once
D: NA
V: TRBV5-1
J: TRBJ1-1
DNA: TGCGCCAGCAGTTACAGGCGAATGAACACTGAAGCTTTCTTT
CDR3: CASSYRRMNTEAFF

size: NA
D: TRBD1
V: TRBV2
J: TRBJ2-7
DNA: TGTGCCAGCAGTGCCGCAGGGGGCTCCTACGAGCAGTACTTC
CDR3: CASSAAGGSYEQYF

size: NA
D: TRBD1
V: TRBV2
J: TRBJ1-2
DNA: TGTGCCAGCAGTGCCCTCCTACAGGGGGCGGGCTATGGCTACACCTTC
CDR3: CASSALLQGAGYGYTF

size: NA
D: TRBD1
V: TRBV27
J: TRBJ2-7
DNA: TGTGCCAGCAGTAGGGGGCCCTCCTACGAGCAGTACTTC
CDR3: CASSRGPSYEQYF

size: NA
D: NA
V: TRBV12-5
J: TRBJ1-1
DNA: TGTGCTAGTGGTTTAGGGGGTCGGAACACTGAAGCTTTCTTT
CDR3: CASGLGGRNTEAFF

size: NA
D: NA
V: TRBV19
J: TRBJ2-2
DNA: TGTGCCAGTAGTGTGACAGATGCTACGAACACCGGGGAGCTGTTTTTT
CDR3: CASSVTDATNTGELFF

size: NA
D: TRBD1
V: TRBV30
J: TRBJ2-3
DNA: TGTGCCTGGATGGGCGGTCCTCGTGTAACATTGTGGGGACAGGGTCCGCGAGATACGCAGTATTTT
CDR3: CAWMGGPRVTLWGQGPRDTQYF